The 15 T cell receptor beta chains below all came from one sample that was sequenced in a study of T cell changes during pregnancy in multiple sclerosis. Sequenced by immunoSEQ multiplex PCR; TCRdb stores in-frame clones only, minus some. The sample contains some 70,000 clones, just over 90% of which appear only once. The source was peripheral blood, collected in the third trimester of pregnancy. Receptor source: a female donor with multiple sclerosis, enrolled in a pregnancy study.

This CDR3 reads CASSFRGAGANVLTF. CDR3 nucleotides: TGTGCCAGCAGTTTCCGGGGGGCTGGGGCCAACGTCCTGACTTTC. This chain links TRBV6-6 with TRBJ2-6; 7 bases align to TRBD2. The germline gives CDR1 MNHNY, CDR2 SVGAGI (reference sequence). The trim removed 4 bases at V and 2 bases at J, leaving 2 bases unmatched. This CDR3 region has 15 residues.

The table lists this clone with a count of one. This chain connects TRBV6-4 to TRBJ2-7; 10 nucleotides match TRBD1. The ends lost 8 bases at V and 5 bases at J; junction bases unmatched: 9. Per germline, CDR1 MRHNA and CDR2 SNTAGT. The CDR3 covers 14 residues. The CDR3 nucleotides read TGTGCCAGCGTTGCTGGACAGGGGGGCCACGAGCAGTACTTC. Translated: CASVAGQGGHEQYF.

This clone appeared a single time. The chain has TRBV11-2 and TRBJ1-5, with D possibly matching TRBD1 (6 bases). V shed 5 bases and J shed 3 bases, with 11 bases lying between them. The CDR3 runs 14 residues. Germline V gene lookup returns CDR1 SGHAT and CDR2 FQNNGV. CDR3 amino acids: CASSKTGHNQPQHF. In nucleotides, the CDR3 is TGTGCCAGCAGCAAGACAGGCCACAATCAGCCCCAGCATTTT.

This clone was seen just once. DNA of the CDR3: TGTGCCAGCAGCCCCTACGATAGCTATGGCTACACCTTC. Its protein is CASSPYDSYGYTF. The chain carries TRBV7-2 and TRBJ1-2; unclear D gene. Germline loops: CDR1 SGHTA, CDR2 FQGNSA. The V and J ends lost 5 bases and 4 bases respectively, with 11 bases between them. The CDR3 totals 13 residues.

The chain is built from TRBV7-8 and TRBJ2-7; 8 bases agree with TRBD2. Per germline, CDR1 SGHVS and CDR2 FQNEAQ. This CDR3 has 16 residues. V lost 3 bases to trimming and J lost 0 bases; unmatched junction nucleotides: 7. The CDR3 protein is CASSLGSGTSSYEQYF. In DNA form, the CDR3 reads TGTGCCAGCAGCTTGGGTAGCGGGACGAGCTCCTACGAGCAGTACTTC.

The V gene is TRBV13, the J gene TRBJ2-3; D call uncertain. The germline V and J ends were trimmed by 5 bases and 1 base, with 10 bases remaining between them. The CDR3 length is 14 residues. Germline loops: CDR1 PRHDT, CDR2 FYEKMQ (reference sequence). In DNA, the CDR3 is TGTGCCAGCAGCCCCGCCAGCGGCACAGATACGCAGTATTTT. Its protein product is CASSPASGTDTQYF.

The chain uses TRBV30 and TRBJ1-2; D not certain. V was clipped by 3 bases and J by 2 bases, with 16 bases between them. The CDR3 is made up of 15 amino acids. The germline V gene encodes CDR1 GTSNPN and CDR2 SVGIG (reference sequence). The CDR3 region has the DNA TGTGCCTGGAGCCTACCGCACGTCCTGAACTATGGCTACACCTTC. It codes for CAWSLPHVLNYGYTF.

This chain uses TRBV10-3 with TRBJ2-1, with D tentatively TRBD2 (5 bases). There are 13 residues in the CDR3. The V end lost 6 bases, the J end lost 8 bases, and 14 bases lay between the germline ends. Germline CDR1 is ENHRY and CDR2 is SYGVKD. CDR3: CAIRVDSADEQFF. The CDR3, as DNA: TGTGCCATCAGGGTTGACTCAGCGGATGAGCAGTTCTTC.

The chain couples TRBV6-4 to TRBJ2-5, with 8 nucleotides matching TRBD1. The germline V gene has CDR1 MRHNA and CDR2 SNTAGT. V gave up 4 bases and J gave up 6 bases; unmatched junction bases: 7. The CDR3 consists of 14 residues. The CDR3 protein is CASSAQDREKTQYF. The DNA for the CDR3 is TGTGCCAGCAGTGCCCAGGACAGGGAGAAGACCCAGTACTTC.

The rearrangement links TRBV29-1 to TRBJ1-1; D is possibly TRBD1 (5 bases). The CDR3 is made up of 13 amino acids. The germline V gene has CDR1 SQVTM and CDR2 ANQGSEA. V was shortened by 7 bases and J by 2 bases, with 14 bases between the two germline ends. CDR3 sequence reads: CSAARGANTEAFF. For the CDR3, the DNA is TGCAGCGCAGCACGCGGGGCCAACACTGAAGCTTTCTTT. Full variable domain (missing parts from reference TRBV29-1 and TRBJ1-1): SAVISQKPSRDICQRGTSLTIQCQVDSQVTMMFWYRQQPGQSLTLIATANQGSEATYESGFVIDKFPISRPNLTFSTLTVSNMSPEDSSIYLCSAARGANTEAFFGQGTRLTVV.

Here the CDR3 reads CATTARTGTQPQHF. The CDR3, as DNA: TGTGCCACTACAGCCCGGACAGGGACTCAGCCCCAGCATTTT. The chain uses TRBV19 and TRBJ1-5; 8 bases align to TRBD1. The V and J ends lost 10 bases and 6 bases, in that order; junction bases with no gene match: 11. CDR1 is LNHDA and CDR2 is SQIVND in the germline V gene (reference sequence). The CDR3 is 14 residues long.

The V gene is TRBV29-1, the J gene TRBJ1-2; no definite D call. V lost 4 bases to trimming and J lost 2 bases, with 5 bases between them. Germline CDR1 and CDR2: SQVTM and ANQGSEA. The CDR3 sequence is 11 residues long. The DNA for the CDR3 is TGCAGCGTTGCGGAGAACTATGGCTACACCTTC. The encoded protein is CSVAENYGYTF.

This rearrangement joins TRBV27 to TRBJ2-7, with 9 bases that match TRBD2. CDR1 is MNHEY, CDR2 SMNVEV, per germline (reference sequence). The CDR3 is made up of 14 amino acids. V shed 8 bases, J shed 2 bases, and the junction held 7 bases outside the gene matches. In DNA form, the CDR3 reads TGTGCCAGCCTTTCGACTAGCGGCCCCTACGAGCAGTACTTC. Protein sequence: CASLSTSGPYEQYF.

The chain has TRBV25-1 and TRBJ1-6; TRBD1 agrees at 11 bases. The germline gives CDR1 MGHDK, CDR2 SYGVNS. With V trimmed by 4 bases and J by 10 bases, 9 bases remained unmatched. The CDR3 is 16 amino acids. The CDR3 bases are TGTGCCAGCAGTGGTCCCGGGACAGGGGGTCACTCACCCCTCCACTTT. It specifies CASSGPGTGGHSPLHF.

J is TRBJ2-4 and V is TRBV27; maybe TRBD1 (5 bases). V was clipped by 1 base and J by 4 bases, with 17 bases between them. The CDR3 is 17 residues long. Germline V gene data show CDR1 as MNHEY and CDR2 as SMNVEV (reference sequence). The CDR3 sequence is CASSLLGVTAKKNIQYF. DNA of the CDR3: TGTGCCAGCAGTTTATTAGGGGTGACAGCGAAAAAAAACATTCAGTACTTC.